These T cell receptor beta chains were read from a single sample in a study of blood T cell repertoires in COVID-19. Assay: immunoSEQ multiplex PCR; the TCRdb copy retains only in-frame clones and omits some. The sample carries almost 350,000 clones, over 85% recorded once. The sequencing sample was made of peripheral blood. Receptor source: a woman aged 55-69 years with COVID-19, enrolled during active disease. Both conserved end residues are trimmed from each CDR3.

J | V | CDR3
TRBJ1-2 | TRBV7-6 | ASSLGRANYGYT
TRBJ2-3 | TRBV4-2 | ASSLPGLASTTDTQY
TRBJ1-3 | TRBV30 | AWSALRSGNTIY
TRBJ2-5 | TRBV18 | ASSPKGGGQETQY
TRBJ1-3 | TRBV3-1/TRBV3-2 | ASSLSGYTIY
TRBJ1-1 | TRBV7-6 | ASSLGSLYNTEAF
TRBJ2-3 | TRBV6-5 | ASRNRDRGADTQY
TRBJ1-4 | TRBV11-2 | ASSLLAANEKLF
TRBJ1-1 | TRBV7-2 | ASSLAELSNTEAF
TRBJ2-2 | TRBV11-3 | ASSAGTGKSTGELF
TRBJ1-1 | TRBV5-1 | ASSPRPGRVNTEAF
TRBJ1-3 | TRBV3-1/TRBV3-2 | ASSQLGGYSGNTIY
TRBJ1-3 | TRBV6-6 | ASFSRDSGNTIY
TRBJ2-7 | TRBV6-1 | ASSEEGRGN
TRBJ1-2 | TRBV15 | ATSRDSGTGGLYGYT
TRBJ1-4 | TRBV2 | ASRDSRREKLF
TRBJ1-2 | TRBV6-5 | ASSYSRTGGSYGYT
TRBJ2-7 | TRBV27 | ASSETGGISYEQY
TRBJ2-2 | TRBV9 | ASSGQGAGTGELF
TRBJ1-5 | TRBV7-9 | ASSRTGVTGMGNQPQH
TRBJ2-7 | TRBV19 | ASRRDRGSYEQY
TRBJ2-5 | TRBV7-9 | ASSPDWMQETQY
TRBJ1-1 | TRBV7-6 | ASSSQENTEAF
TRBJ2-6 | TRBV20-1 | SASLAGASSGANVLT
TRBJ1-1 | TRBV5-1 | ASSLALGAGTGLNTEAF